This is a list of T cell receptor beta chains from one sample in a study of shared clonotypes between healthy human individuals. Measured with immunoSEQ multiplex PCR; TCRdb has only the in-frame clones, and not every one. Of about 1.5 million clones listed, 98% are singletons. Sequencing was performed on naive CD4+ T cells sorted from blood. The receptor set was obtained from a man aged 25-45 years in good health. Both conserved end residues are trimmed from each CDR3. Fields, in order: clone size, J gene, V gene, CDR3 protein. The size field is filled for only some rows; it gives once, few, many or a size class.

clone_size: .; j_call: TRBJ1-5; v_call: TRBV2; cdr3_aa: ASSLWGAQH
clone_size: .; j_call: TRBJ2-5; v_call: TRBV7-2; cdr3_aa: ASSLDGRGETQY
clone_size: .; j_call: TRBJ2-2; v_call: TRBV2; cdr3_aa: ASSGNRARGTGELF
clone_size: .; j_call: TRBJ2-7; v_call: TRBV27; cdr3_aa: ASTGQGAYEQY
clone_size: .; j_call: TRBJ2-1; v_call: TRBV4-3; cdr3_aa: ASSQRQRAYNEQF
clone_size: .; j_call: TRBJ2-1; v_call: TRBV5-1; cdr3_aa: ASSLAASASYNEQF
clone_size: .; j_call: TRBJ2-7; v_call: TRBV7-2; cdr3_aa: ASSLTSGSSYEQY
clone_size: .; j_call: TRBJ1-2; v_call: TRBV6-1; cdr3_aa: ASSKDHYGYT
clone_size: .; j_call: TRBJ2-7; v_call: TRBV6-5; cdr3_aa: ASSYTTTGAIYEQY
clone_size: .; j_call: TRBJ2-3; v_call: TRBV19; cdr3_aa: ASSIGGRVTDTQY
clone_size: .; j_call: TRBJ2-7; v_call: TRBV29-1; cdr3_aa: SVSTGLAGGSYEQY
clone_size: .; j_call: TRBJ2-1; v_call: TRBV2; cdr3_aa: ASRVGGSGGYNEQF
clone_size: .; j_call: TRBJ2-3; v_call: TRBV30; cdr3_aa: AWSPGGRTTDTQY
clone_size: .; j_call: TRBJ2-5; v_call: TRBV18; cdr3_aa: ASSTNQETQY
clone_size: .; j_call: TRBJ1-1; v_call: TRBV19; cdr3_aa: ASMKKGRWVEGTEAF
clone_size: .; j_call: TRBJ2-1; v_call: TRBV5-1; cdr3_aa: ASSIQEYNEQF
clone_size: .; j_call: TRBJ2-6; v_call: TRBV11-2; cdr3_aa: ASSLVGTSGVTANVLT
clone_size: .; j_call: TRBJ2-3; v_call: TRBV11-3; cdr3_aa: ASSLGASTDTQY
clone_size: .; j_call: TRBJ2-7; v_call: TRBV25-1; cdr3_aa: ASSEFPAGGTRTDEQY
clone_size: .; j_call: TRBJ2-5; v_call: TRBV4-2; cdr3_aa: ASSQGTGATLQETQY
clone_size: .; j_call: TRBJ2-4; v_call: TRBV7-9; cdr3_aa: ASSLGGRGRTKNIQY
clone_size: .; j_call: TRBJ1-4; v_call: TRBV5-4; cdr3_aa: ASSLARQGNEKLF
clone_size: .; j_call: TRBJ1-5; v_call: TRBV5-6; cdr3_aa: ASSRGYSNQPQH
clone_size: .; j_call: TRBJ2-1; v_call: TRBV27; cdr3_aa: ASSFRGGINPQRV
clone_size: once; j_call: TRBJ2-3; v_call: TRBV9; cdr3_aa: ASSNIAGSTDTQY
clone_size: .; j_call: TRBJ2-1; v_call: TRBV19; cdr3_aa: ASSIDSAGTSGRGSLEQF
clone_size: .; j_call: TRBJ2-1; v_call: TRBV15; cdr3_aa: ATSRPGQGPRTKEQF
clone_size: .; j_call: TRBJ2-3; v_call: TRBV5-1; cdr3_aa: ASSWDSPTDTQY
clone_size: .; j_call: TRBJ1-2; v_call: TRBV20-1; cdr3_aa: SAGRTGGYT
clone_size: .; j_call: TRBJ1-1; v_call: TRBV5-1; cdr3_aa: ASSFRVGTEAF
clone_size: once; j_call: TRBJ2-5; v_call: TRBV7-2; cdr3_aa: ASSPRPGIVGEGTQY
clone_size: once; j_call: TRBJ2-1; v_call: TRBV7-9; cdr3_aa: ASSLGSGGYLAEQF
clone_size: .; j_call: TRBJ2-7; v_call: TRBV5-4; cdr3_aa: ASSGTSGRAQEQY
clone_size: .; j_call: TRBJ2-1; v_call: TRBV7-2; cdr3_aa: ASSDSGERYNEQF
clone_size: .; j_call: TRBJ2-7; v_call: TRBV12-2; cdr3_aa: ASRVEGYEQY
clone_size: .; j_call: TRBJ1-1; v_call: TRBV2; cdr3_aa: ASSIGVAF
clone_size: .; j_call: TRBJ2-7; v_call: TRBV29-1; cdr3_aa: SVFREQSYEQY
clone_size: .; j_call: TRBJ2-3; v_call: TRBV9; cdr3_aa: ASSVGAGAPRDTQY
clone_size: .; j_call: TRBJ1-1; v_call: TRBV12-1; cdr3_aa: ASSFAAYTGMNTEAF
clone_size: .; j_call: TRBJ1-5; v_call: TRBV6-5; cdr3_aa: ASSLFGTGGQPQH
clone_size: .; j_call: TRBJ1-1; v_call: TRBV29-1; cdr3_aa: SVTGGVTEAF
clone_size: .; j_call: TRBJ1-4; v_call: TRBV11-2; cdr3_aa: ASSLGDGVIITNEKLF
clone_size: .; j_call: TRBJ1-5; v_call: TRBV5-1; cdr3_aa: ASSPLGRSNQPQH
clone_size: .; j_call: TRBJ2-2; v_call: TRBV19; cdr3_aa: ASSPRGLDLTGELF
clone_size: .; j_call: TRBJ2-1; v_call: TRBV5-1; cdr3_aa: ASSLDPTEGEQF
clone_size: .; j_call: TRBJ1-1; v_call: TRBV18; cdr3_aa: ASSLVGSAF
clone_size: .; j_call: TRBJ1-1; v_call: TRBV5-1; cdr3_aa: ASSLAGAENTEAF
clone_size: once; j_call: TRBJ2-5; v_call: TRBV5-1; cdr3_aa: ASSLWSGTGETQY
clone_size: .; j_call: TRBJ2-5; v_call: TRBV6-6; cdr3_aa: ASSYPGRVETQY
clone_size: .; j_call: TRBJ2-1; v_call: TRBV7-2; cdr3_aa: ASSRTSGTAYNEQF
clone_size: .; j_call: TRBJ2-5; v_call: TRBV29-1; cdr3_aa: SLTVRGETQY
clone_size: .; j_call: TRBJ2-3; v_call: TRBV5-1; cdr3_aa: ASTGDDNTDTQY
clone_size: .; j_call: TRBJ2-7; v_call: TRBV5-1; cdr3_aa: ASSSDPIPYEQY
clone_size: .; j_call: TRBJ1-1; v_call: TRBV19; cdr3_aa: ASSILGRTEAF
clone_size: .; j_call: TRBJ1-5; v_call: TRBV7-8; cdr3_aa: ASSPRTGGSNQPQH
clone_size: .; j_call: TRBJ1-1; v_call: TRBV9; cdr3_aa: ASSAGAANTEAF
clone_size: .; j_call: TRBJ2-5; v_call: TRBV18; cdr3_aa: ASSPDLGRGETQY
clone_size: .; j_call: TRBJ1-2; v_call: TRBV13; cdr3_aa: ASILRGGSTGKGYT